Listed below are T cell receptor beta chains from one sample, sequenced in a study of blood T cell repertoires in COVID-19. Libraries were prepared by immunoSEQ multiplex PCR; TCRdb keeps only in-frame clonotypes and omits some of them. Of about 260,000 clones in the sample, about 88% were seen once. Material for sequencing was peripheral blood. The receptors stem from a woman aged 55-75 years with COVID-19, enrolled during active disease. The CDR3 runs from the conserved cysteine through the conserved F or W. Each record gives: V gene, clone size, D gene, J gene, CDR3 DNA, CDR3 protein. D genes are given only for firm matches. Clone size is shown for a subset of rows, as once, few, many or a class of expanded clone.

V: TRBV6-5; size: few; D: NA; J: TRBJ2-2; DNA: TGTGCCGGGAGATGGGAGGGGGAGCTGTTTTTT; CDR3: CAGRWEGELFF
V: TRBV4-3; size: NA; D: NA; J: TRBJ1-1; DNA: TGCGCCAGCAGCCAAGGAGGAGGGGCCAACACTGAAGCTTTCTTT; CDR3: CASSQGGGANTEAFF
V: TRBV30; size: NA; D: TRBD1; J: TRBJ1-4; DNA: TGTGCCTGGAGTCGAGGGACAGGGACCCAAAAACTGTTTTTT; CDR3: CAWSRGTGTQKLFF
V: TRBV27; size: NA; D: TRBD2; J: TRBJ2-1; DNA: TGTGCCAGCAGTCTACAAGCGGGAACTATATACAATGAGCAGTTCTTC; CDR3: CASSLQAGTIYNEQFF
V: TRBV19; size: NA; D: NA; J: TRBJ1-5; DNA: TGTGCCAGTAGTATGGGAGCGCCCCTACAGCCCCAGCATTTT; CDR3: CASSMGAPLQPQHF
V: TRBV6-5; size: NA; D: NA; J: TRBJ1-2; DNA: TGTGCCAGCAGTTCCCCATGGCTCGGCTACACCTTC; CDR3: CASSSPWLGYTF
V: TRBV2; size: NA; D: TRBD2; J: TRBJ2-7; DNA: TGTGCCAGCAGTTTCTCTAGCGGGAGAAGTCGCGAGCAGTACTTC; CDR3: CASSFSSGRSREQYF
V: TRBV7-3; size: NA; D: NA; J: TRBJ1-5; DNA: TGTGCCAGCAGCCTCCCCGGGGGGAAAAATCAGCCCCAGCATTTT; CDR3: CASSLPGGKNQPQHF
V: TRBV5-1; size: NA; D: TRBD2; J: TRBJ2-3; DNA: TGCGCCAGCAGCTTAACTAGCGGGCGTAGCACAGATACGCAGTATTTT; CDR3: CASSLTSGRSTDTQYF
V: TRBV9; size: NA; D: NA; J: TRBJ1-5; DNA: TGTGCCAGCAGCCCCCACTCGGGGTTCAATCAGCCCCAGCATTTT; CDR3: CASSPHSGFNQPQHF
V: TRBV11-3; size: once; D: TRBD2; J: TRBJ2-3; DNA: TGTGCCAGCAGCTTAGATCGCCCACCCTGGACTAGCGGGTTTGCAGATACGCAGTATTTT; CDR3: CASSLDRPPWTSGFADTQYF
V: TRBV5-6; size: NA; D: TRBD2; J: TRBJ2-7; DNA: TGTGCCAGCAGCTCGACTCCGCGGGGGAACTACGAGCAGTACTTC; CDR3: CASSSTPRGNYEQYF
V: TRBV18; size: NA; D: NA; J: TRBJ1-2; DNA: TGTGCCAGCTCACCCCTTGTCCCGCGGGCGGGAGCTAACTATGGCTACACCTTC; CDR3: CASSPLVPRAGANYGYTF
V: TRBV30; size: NA; D: NA; J: TRBJ1-2; DNA: TGTGCCTGGAGTTCCCGGGAAAACTATGGCTACACCTTC; CDR3: CAWSSRENYGYTF
V: TRBV30; size: NA; D: NA; J: TRBJ1-5; DNA: TGTGCCTGGAGTGTAGGAGGGTATAATCAGCCCCAGCATTTT; CDR3: CAWSVGGYNQPQHF
V: TRBV7-2; size: NA; D: NA; J: TRBJ1-1; DNA: TGTGCCAGCAGCACAACGGGGGGACTTCGCACTGAAGCTTTCTTT; CDR3: CASSTTGGLRTEAFF
V: TRBV7-2; size: few; D: NA; J: TRBJ1-1; DNA: TGTGCCAGCAGTGACCAGGGGAACACTGAAGCTTTCTTT; CDR3: CASSDQGNTEAFF
V: TRBV9; size: NA; D: NA; J: TRBJ1-3; DNA: TGTGCCAGCAGCCTCGGGACTATGAGAGGAAACACCATATATTTT; CDR3: CASSLGTMRGNTIYF
V: TRBV11-2; size: NA; D: NA; J: TRBJ2-5; DNA: TGTGCCAGCAGCTTAGAGCGACTAAGGGAGACCCAGTACTTC; CDR3: CASSLERLRETQYF
V: TRBV11-3; size: NA; D: NA; J: TRBJ2-3; DNA: TGTGCCAGCAGCCTGGATGGGCACAGCACAGATACGCAGTATTTT; CDR3: CASSLDGHSTDTQYF
V: TRBV5-1; size: NA; D: TRBD2; J: TRBJ2-2; DNA: TGCGCCAGCAGGGGGACTACCTCGAACACCGGGGAGCTGTTTTTT; CDR3: CASRGTTSNTGELFF
V: TRBV20-1; size: NA; D: NA; J: TRBJ2-1; DNA: TGCAGTGCTAGTGGAGCGCGGACTCGATTTAGCAATGAGCAGTTCTTC; CDR3: CSASGARTRFSNEQFF
V: TRBV24-1; size: NA; D: TRBD2; J: TRBJ2-1; DNA: TGTGCCACCAGTGCCCTAGGACTAGCGGGAGATCGGGAGCAGTTCTTC; CDR3: CATSALGLAGDREQFF
V: TRBV5-5; size: NA; D: NA; J: TRBJ2-7; DNA: TGTGCCAGCAGCTTGTCGAGGCCGGCCCCCTACGAGCAGTACTTC; CDR3: CASSLSRPAPYEQYF
V: TRBV2; size: NA; D: NA; J: TRBJ2-6; DNA: TGTGCCAGCAGTGACTGGGCAGCTGGGGCCAACGTCCTGACTTTC; CDR3: CASSDWAAGANVLTF
V: TRBV3-1/TRBV3-2; size: NA; D: NA; J: TRBJ1-5; DNA: TGTGCCAGCAGCCTGGGGGGAAGCAATCAGCCCCAGCATTTT; CDR3: CASSLGGSNQPQHF
V: TRBV19; size: NA; D: NA; J: TRBJ1-1; DNA: TGTGCCAGTAGTATAAAGCTGGGAGACACTGAAGCTTTCTTT; CDR3: CASSIKLGDTEAFF
V: TRBV3-1/TRBV3-2; size: NA; D: TRBD1; J: TRBJ2-7; DNA: TGTGCCAGCACCCAGGGGGCTATCGGAACTTACGAGCAGTACTTC; CDR3: CASTQGAIGTYEQYF
V: TRBV19; size: NA; D: NA; J: TRBJ2-2; DNA: TGTGCCAGTAGTATGTCACGGGCCGGGGAGCTGTTTTTT; CDR3: CASSMSRAGELFF
V: TRBV18; size: NA; D: TRBD1; J: TRBJ1-3; DNA: TGTGCCAGCTCGGCGGGACAGCCTGGAAACACCATATATTTT; CDR3: CASSAGQPGNTIYF
V: TRBV30; size: NA; D: NA; J: TRBJ2-1; DNA: TGTGCCTGGCAGCAGGACTACACTGAGCAGTTCTTC; CDR3: CAWQQDYTEQFF
V: TRBV9; size: NA; D: TRBD1; J: TRBJ2-7; DNA: TGTGCCAGCAGTAGAGGGGGCGGTTTTAAGGAGCAGTACTTC; CDR3: CASSRGGGFKEQYF
V: TRBV28; size: NA; D: TRBD1; J: TRBJ1-2; DNA: TGTGCCAGCAGTTCTCGACAGGGTTGGGCCTATGGCTACACCTTC; CDR3: CASSSRQGWAYGYTF
V: TRBV18; size: NA; D: TRBD1; J: TRBJ1-1; DNA: TGTGCCAGCTCACCAACGCGGACAGGGGTCACTGAAGCTTTCTTT; CDR3: CASSPTRTGVTEAFF
V: TRBV4-1; size: NA; D: TRBD2; J: TRBJ2-1; DNA: TGCGCCAGCAGCCAAGATAGCCCTAGCGGAGCCTACAATGAGCAGTTCTTC; CDR3: CASSQDSPSGAYNEQFF
V: TRBV7-9; size: NA; D: TRBD2; J: TRBJ2-3; DNA: TGTGCCAGCAGCTTAGGAAAACTAGCGGGTCGCACAGATACGCAGTATTTT; CDR3: CASSLGKLAGRTDTQYF
V: TRBV20-1; size: NA; D: NA; J: TRBJ2-1; DNA: TGCAGTGCTAGGGTGGGGCCTGAGCAGTTCTTC; CDR3: CSARVGPEQFF
V: TRBV20-1; size: NA; D: NA; J: TRBJ1-2; DNA: TGCAGTGCTAGTCCGGGAACAGATCCCGCTGGCTACACCTTC; CDR3: CSASPGTDPAGYTF
V: TRBV7-3; size: NA; D: TRBD2; J: TRBJ2-1; DNA: TGTGCCAGCAGCTTAAGCCCACTAGCGTCTGACAATGAGCAGTTCTTC; CDR3: CASSLSPLASDNEQFF
V: TRBV11-1; size: NA; D: TRBD2; J: TRBJ2-7; DNA: TGTGCCAGCAGCTTAGGGACTAGCGGGATTGTCTACGAGCAGTACTTC; CDR3: CASSLGTSGIVYEQYF
V: TRBV19; size: NA; D: NA; J: TRBJ1-1; DNA: TGTGCCAGTACCCGGAGACAGAGTAACACTGAAGCTTTCTTT; CDR3: CASTRRQSNTEAFF
V: TRBV7-2; size: once; D: NA; J: TRBJ2-3; DNA: TGTGCCAGCAGCTCTAGTCGGGATACGCAGTATTTT; CDR3: CASSSSRDTQYF
V: TRBV30; size: NA; D: NA; J: TRBJ1-2; DNA: TGTGCCTGGGGGGGCGGGAGCGGATGGGGCTACACCTTC; CDR3: CAWGGGSGWGYTF
V: TRBV7-8; size: NA; D: TRBD1; J: TRBJ2-2; DNA: TGTGCCAGCAGCCGGACAGGGTGGGCCGGGGCCGGGGAGCTGTTTTTT; CDR3: CASSRTGWAGAGELFF
V: TRBV27; size: NA; D: TRBD1; J: TRBJ2-2; DNA: TGTGCCAGCAGTTATAGGGGGACAGTCGTGGACACCGGGGAGCTGTTTTTT; CDR3: CASSYRGTVVDTGELFF
V: TRBV14; size: NA; D: NA; J: TRBJ2-3; DNA: TGTGCCAGCAGCCCCTCTCGGGATACGCAGTATTTT; CDR3: CASSPSRDTQYF
V: TRBV7-2; size: NA; D: NA; J: TRBJ2-3; DNA: TGTGCCAGCAGCTTAATCGGGTCTAGGACAGATACGCAGTATTTT; CDR3: CASSLIGSRTDTQYF
V: TRBV4-1; size: once; D: TRBD2; J: TRBJ2-7; DNA: TGCGCCAGCAGCCCGTCTAGCGGAGGGCGATTAGGCTCCTACGAGCAGTACTTC; CDR3: CASSPSSGGRLGSYEQYF
V: TRBV29-1; size: NA; D: TRBD1; J: TRBJ2-3; DNA: TGCAGCGTGACTCCGGGACAGGGGATAGATACGCAGTATTTT; CDR3: CSVTPGQGIDTQYF
V: TRBV20-1; size: NA; D: TRBD2; J: TRBJ2-7; DNA: TGCAGTGCTAGTACTAGCGGGAGGTCCTACGAGCAGTACTTC; CDR3: CSASTSGRSYEQYF
V: TRBV6-4; size: NA; D: NA; J: TRBJ1-2; DNA: TGTGCCAGCAGTGACCCTGCGGGGGGTTACTATGGCTACACCTTC; CDR3: CASSDPAGGYYGYTF
V: TRBV5-4; size: NA; D: NA; J: TRBJ2-5; DNA: TGTGCCAGCAGCTTGGATGAGGGGCACGGGGGCCAGTACTTC; CDR3: CASSLDEGHGGQYF
V: TRBV11-2; size: few; D: TRBD2; J: TRBJ2-2; DNA: TGTGCCAGCAGCTTAGGAAGGCTAGCGGTCGCACACACCGGGGAGCTGTTTTTT; CDR3: CASSLGRLAVAHTGELFF
V: TRBV2; size: NA; D: NA; J: TRBJ1-4; DNA: TGTGCCAGCAGACCCGACAGGTTAACTAATGAAAAACTGTTTTTT; CDR3: CASRPDRLTNEKLFF